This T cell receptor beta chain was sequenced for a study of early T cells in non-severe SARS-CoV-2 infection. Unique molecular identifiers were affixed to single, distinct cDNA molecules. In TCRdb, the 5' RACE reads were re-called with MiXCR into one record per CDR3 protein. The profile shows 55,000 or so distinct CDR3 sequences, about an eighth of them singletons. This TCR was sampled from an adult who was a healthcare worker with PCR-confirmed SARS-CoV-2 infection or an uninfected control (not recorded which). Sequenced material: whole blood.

DNA of the CDR3: TGTGCCAGCAGCCAAGAGCAAGGAAGGGTCAGAGAATATGCTCAGCCCCAGCATTTT. Translating it yields CASSQEQGRVREYAQPQHF. This chain uses TRBV14 with TRBJ1-5; D is unclear. This CDR3 comprises 19 residues. V dropped 0 bases and J dropped 6 bases, with 24 bases sitting between them. CDR1 SGHDN and CDR2 FVKESK come from the germline V gene.